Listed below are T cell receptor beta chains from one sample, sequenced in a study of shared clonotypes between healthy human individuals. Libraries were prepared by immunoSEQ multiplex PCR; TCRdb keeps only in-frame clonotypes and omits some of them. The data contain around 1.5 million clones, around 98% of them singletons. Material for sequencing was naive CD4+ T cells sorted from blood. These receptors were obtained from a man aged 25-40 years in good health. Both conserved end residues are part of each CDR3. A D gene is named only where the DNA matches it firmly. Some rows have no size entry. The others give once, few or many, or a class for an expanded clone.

CDR3aa: CASRETGLNTEAFF
CDR3nt: TGTGCCAGCAGGGAGACAGGGCTGAACACTGAAGCTTTCTTT
abundance: -
j_gene: TRBJ1-1
v_gene: TRBV2
d_gene: TRBD1

CDR3aa: CASSLAGGPMGYTF
CDR3nt: TGCGCCAGCAGCTTGGCCGGGGGTCCAATGGGCTACACCTTC
abundance: once
j_gene: TRBJ1-2
v_gene: TRBV5-1
d_gene: -

CDR3aa: CASSQAGVSGANVLTF
CDR3nt: TGTGCCAGCAGCCAAGCGGGGGTGTCTGGGGCCAACGTCCTGACTTTC
abundance: -
j_gene: TRBJ2-6
v_gene: TRBV7-2
d_gene: TRBD2

CDR3aa: CASSVDVGGGTGELFF
CDR3nt: TGTGCCAGCAGCGTAGACGTGGGGGGCGGCACCGGGGAGCTGTTTTTT
abundance: -
j_gene: TRBJ2-2
v_gene: TRBV9
d_gene: -

CDR3aa: CATSRDVGISVSEQYF
CDR3nt: TGTGCCACCAGCAGAGATGTCGGCATTTCTGTCTCCGAGCAGTACTTC
abundance: -
j_gene: TRBJ2-7
v_gene: TRBV15
d_gene: -

CDR3aa: CASSLGTSGSFEQYF
CDR3nt: TGCGCCAGCAGCTTGGGGACTAGCGGGAGTTTCGAGCAGTACTTC
abundance: -
j_gene: TRBJ2-7
v_gene: TRBV5-1
d_gene: TRBD2

CDR3aa: CAWSVPGNSTDTQYF
CDR3nt: TGTGCCTGGAGTGTACCGGGAAATAGCACAGATACGCAGTATTTT
abundance: -
j_gene: TRBJ2-3
v_gene: TRBV30
d_gene: -

CDR3aa: CASSREGLAGPGELFF
CDR3nt: TGTGCCAGCAGTCGCGAGGGACTAGCGGGACCGGGGGAGCTGTTTTTT
abundance: once
j_gene: TRBJ2-2
v_gene: TRBV6-6
d_gene: TRBD2

CDR3aa: CASRLALIMERGSSYNEQFF
CDR3nt: TGTGCAAGTCGCTTAGCGCTAATAATGGAGCGGGGGAGCTCCTACAATGAGCAGTTCTTC
abundance: -
j_gene: TRBJ2-1
v_gene: TRBV12-2
d_gene: -

CDR3aa: CASSLGAGVYEQYF
CDR3nt: TGTGCCAGCAGCTTAGGAGCGGGGGTATACGAGCAGTACTTC
abundance: -
j_gene: TRBJ2-7
v_gene: TRBV7-2
d_gene: TRBD2

CDR3aa: CATPSRVLNWALSYEQYF
CDR3nt: TGTGCCACCCCATCCAGGGTCTTAAATTGGGCCCTTTCCTACGAGCAGTACTTC
abundance: -
j_gene: TRBJ2-7
v_gene: TRBV12-1
d_gene: -

CDR3aa: CASSFSLPGNEQYF
CDR3nt: TGTGCCAGCAGTTTCTCCCTCCCGGGGAACGAGCAGTACTTC
abundance: -
j_gene: TRBJ2-7
v_gene: TRBV28
d_gene: -

CDR3aa: CASIALAGVGAQYF
CDR3nt: TGTGCCAGCATCGCACTAGCGGGAGTTGGTGCGCAGTATTTT
abundance: -
j_gene: TRBJ2-3
v_gene: TRBV2
d_gene: TRBD2

CDR3aa: CASITGQNTEAFF
CDR3nt: TGTGCCAGCATCACGGGACAGAACACTGAAGCTTTCTTT
abundance: -
j_gene: TRBJ1-1
v_gene: TRBV28
d_gene: -

CDR3aa: CASPSGLAGGHTSYEQYF
CDR3nt: TGTGCCAGCCCCTCGGGACTAGCGGGAGGACATACCTCCTACGAGCAGTACTTC
abundance: -
j_gene: TRBJ2-7
v_gene: TRBV27
d_gene: TRBD2

CDR3aa: CASSDGWVSSDTQYF
CDR3nt: TGTGCCAGCAGTGACGGATGGGTAAGCTCAGATACGCAGTATTTT
abundance: -
j_gene: TRBJ2-3
v_gene: TRBV6-4
d_gene: -

CDR3aa: CATSRSNRNTEAFF
CDR3nt: TGTGCCACCAGCAGAAGCAACAGGAACACTGAAGCTTTCTTT
abundance: -
j_gene: TRBJ1-1
v_gene: TRBV15
d_gene: -

CDR3aa: CASSVLGTSGNEQFF
CDR3nt: TGTGCCAGCAGCGTTCTGGGGACTAGCGGGAACGAGCAGTTCTTC
abundance: -
j_gene: TRBJ2-1
v_gene: TRBV9
d_gene: TRBD2

CDR3aa: CASSPTSTGSEQYF
CDR3nt: TGTGCCAGCAGCCCTACCTCTACGGGGAGCGAGCAGTACTTC
abundance: -
j_gene: TRBJ2-7
v_gene: TRBV5-4
d_gene: -

CDR3aa: CASSFGTSGYNEQFF
CDR3nt: TGCGCCAGCAGCTTTGGGACTAGCGGCTACAATGAGCAGTTCTTC
abundance: -
j_gene: TRBJ2-1
v_gene: TRBV5-1
d_gene: TRBD2

CDR3aa: CASSLTGSDNQPQHF
CDR3nt: TGTGCCAGCAGCTTGACAGGGTCGGACAATCAGCCCCAGCATTTT
abundance: -
j_gene: TRBJ1-5
v_gene: TRBV5-6
d_gene: -

CDR3aa: CASSLAHPLAASYNEQFF
CDR3nt: TGTGCCAGCAGCCTAGCCCACCCCCTAGCGGCCTCCTACAATGAGCAGTTCTTC
abundance: -
j_gene: TRBJ2-1
v_gene: TRBV13
d_gene: TRBD2

CDR3aa: CASSPRGRMNTEAFF
CDR3nt: TGTGCCAGCAGCCCCCGGGGACGGATGAACACTGAAGCTTTCTTT
abundance: -
j_gene: TRBJ1-1
v_gene: TRBV5-5
d_gene: -

CDR3aa: CASSATLGSGAELFF
CDR3nt: TGTGCCAGCAGCGCGACCTTAGGGTCAGGAGCCGAACTGTTTTTT
abundance: -
j_gene: TRBJ1-4
v_gene: TRBV5-5
d_gene: -

CDR3aa: CASSLAGTGGLEETQYF
CDR3nt: TGTGCCAGCAGCTTGGCGGGGACAGGGGGCCTAGAAGAGACCCAGTACTTC
abundance: -
j_gene: TRBJ2-5
v_gene: TRBV5-4
d_gene: TRBD1

CDR3aa: CASSLYPAGTDTGELFF
CDR3nt: TGTGCCAGCAGCTTATACCCGGCCGGGACAGACACCGGGGAGCTGTTTTTT
abundance: -
j_gene: TRBJ2-2
v_gene: TRBV11-2
d_gene: TRBD1

CDR3aa: CASSPTAGGYEQYF
CDR3nt: TGTGCCAGCAGCCCTACGGCGGGAGGCTACGAGCAGTACTTC
abundance: -
j_gene: TRBJ2-7
v_gene: TRBV7-9
d_gene: TRBD2

CDR3aa: CASSPSPGGSGYEQYF
CDR3nt: TGTGCCAGCAGCCCCTCTCCCGGCGGGAGTGGGTACGAGCAGTACTTC
abundance: -
j_gene: TRBJ2-7
v_gene: TRBV4-2
d_gene: TRBD2

CDR3aa: CASSELDLLSYEQYF
CDR3nt: TGTGCCAGCAGTGAGTTGGACCTATTATCCTACGAGCAGTACTTC
abundance: -
j_gene: TRBJ2-7
v_gene: TRBV2
d_gene: -

CDR3aa: CASSLALGHQPQHF
CDR3nt: TGTGCCAGCAGTTTAGCCCTCGGACATCAGCCCCAGCATTTT
abundance: -
j_gene: TRBJ1-5
v_gene: TRBV28
d_gene: -

CDR3aa: CASSFAVTSGNTIYF
CDR3nt: TGTGCCAGCAGCTTCGCAGTGACCTCTGGAAACACCATATATTTT
abundance: -
j_gene: TRBJ1-3
v_gene: TRBV13
d_gene: -

CDR3aa: CAWRLGLGTEAFF
CDR3nt: TGTGCCTGGAGGCTGGGTTTGGGCACTGAAGCTTTCTTT
abundance: -
j_gene: TRBJ1-1
v_gene: TRBV30
d_gene: -

CDR3aa: CASSPSGRGNQPQHF
CDR3nt: TGTGCCAGCTCACCATCAGGTCGGGGCAATCAGCCCCAGCATTTT
abundance: -
j_gene: TRBJ1-5
v_gene: TRBV18
d_gene: -

CDR3aa: CASSLGGGWLRELFF
CDR3nt: TGTGCCAGCAGTTTAGGAGGGGGCTGGCTAAGAGAGCTGTTTTTT
abundance: -
j_gene: TRBJ2-2
v_gene: TRBV28
d_gene: -

CDR3aa: CASSFTGLNEKLFF
CDR3nt: TGTGCCAGCAGTTTTACCGGGCTTAATGAAAAACTGTTTTTT
abundance: -
j_gene: TRBJ1-4
v_gene: TRBV6-5
d_gene: -

CDR3aa: CASSDSGNYGYTF
CDR3nt: TGTGCCAGCAGTGATTCAGGGAACTATGGCTACACCTTC
abundance: -
j_gene: TRBJ1-2
v_gene: TRBV6-1
d_gene: -

CDR3aa: CASSGANVLTF
CDR3nt: TGTGCCAGCTCTGGGGCCAACGTCCTGACTTTC
abundance: -
j_gene: TRBJ2-6
v_gene: TRBV28
d_gene: -

CDR3aa: CASSLRTASYNEQFF
CDR3nt: TGTGCCAGCAGCTTAAGGACAGCGAGCTACAATGAGCAGTTCTTC
abundance: -
j_gene: TRBJ2-1
v_gene: TRBV11-2
d_gene: -

CDR3aa: CASSLAGLDANEQFF
CDR3nt: TGTGCCAGCAGTCTCGCGGGACTAGATGCGAATGAGCAGTTCTTC
abundance: -
j_gene: TRBJ2-1
v_gene: TRBV27
d_gene: TRBD2

CDR3aa: CASSRDRWVSYNEQFF
CDR3nt: TGTGCCAGCAGTAGGGACAGGTGGGTCTCCTACAATGAGCAGTTCTTC
abundance: -
j_gene: TRBJ2-1
v_gene: TRBV11-2
d_gene: TRBD1

CDR3aa: CASSLRLDTEAFF
CDR3nt: TGTGCCAGCAGCTTAAGGTTGGACACTGAAGCTTTCTTT
abundance: -
j_gene: TRBJ1-1
v_gene: TRBV7-6
d_gene: -

CDR3aa: CASRTGRDEKLFF
CDR3nt: TGTGCCAGTCGGACAGGGAGGGATGAAAAACTGTTTTTT
abundance: -
j_gene: TRBJ1-4
v_gene: TRBV19
d_gene: TRBD1

CDR3aa: CASITGVAGNYEQYF
CDR3nt: TGTGCCAGCATCACGGGTGTAGCGGGTAACTACGAGCAGTACTTC
abundance: -
j_gene: TRBJ2-7
v_gene: TRBV6-6
d_gene: TRBD2

CDR3aa: CASSLSPSGLVLETQYF
CDR3nt: TGCGCCAGCAGCTTATCCCCTAGCGGACTCGTTCTGGAGACCCAGTACTTC
abundance: -
j_gene: TRBJ2-5
v_gene: TRBV5-1
d_gene: TRBD2

CDR3aa: CASSLRGTSGVREKLFF
CDR3nt: TGTGCCAGCAGCCTCCGGGGCACATCGGGGGTGCGTGAAAAACTGTTTTTT
abundance: -
j_gene: TRBJ1-4
v_gene: TRBV7-9
d_gene: -

CDR3aa: CATSRDPWRDNQPQHF
CDR3nt: TGTGCCACCAGCAGGGATCCATGGAGGGACAATCAGCCCCAGCATTTT
abundance: -
j_gene: TRBJ1-5
v_gene: TRBV15
d_gene: -

CDR3aa: CASSSGTATNEKLFF
CDR3nt: TGTGCCAGCAGTTCGGGGACAGCAACTAATGAAAAACTGTTTTTT
abundance: -
j_gene: TRBJ1-4
v_gene: TRBV6-5
d_gene: TRBD1

CDR3aa: CASSLTAGNTIYF
CDR3nt: TGTGCCAGCAGCTTGACAGCTGGAAACACCATATATTTT
abundance: -
j_gene: TRBJ1-3
v_gene: TRBV11-2
d_gene: -

CDR3aa: CAISRDSRSYTF
CDR3nt: TGTGCCATTTCTCGGGACTCCAGGAGCTACACCTTC
abundance: -
j_gene: TRBJ1-2
v_gene: TRBV28
d_gene: -

CDR3aa: CASSYLNRAGAFF
CDR3nt: TGTGCCAGCAGTTATCTAAACAGGGCAGGAGCTTTCTTT
abundance: -
j_gene: TRBJ1-1
v_gene: TRBV27
d_gene: -

CDR3aa: CASSLPTDRDQETQYF
CDR3nt: TGTGCCAGCTCCCTACCTACTGACAGGGATCAAGAGACCCAGTACTTC
abundance: once
j_gene: TRBJ2-5
v_gene: TRBV18
d_gene: TRBD1

CDR3aa: CASTTSTGPGGNEQYF
CDR3nt: TGTGCCAGCACCACGTCTACGGGACCAGGTGGGAACGAGCAGTACTTC
abundance: -
j_gene: TRBJ2-7
v_gene: TRBV28
d_gene: -

CDR3aa: CASSGDSVQETQYF
CDR3nt: TGTGCCAGCAGCGGGGACAGCGTTCAAGAGACCCAGTACTTC
abundance: -
j_gene: TRBJ2-5
v_gene: TRBV5-4
d_gene: TRBD1

CDR3aa: CASSETGLAGVSEQYF
CDR3nt: TGTGCCAGCAGTGAGACCGGATTAGCGGGAGTTTCCGAGCAGTACTTC
abundance: once
j_gene: TRBJ2-7
v_gene: TRBV25-1
d_gene: TRBD2